This T cell receptor beta chain emerged from a study of CD8+ T cells in alopecia areata. General observations from the study: Scalp clonality decreased significantly with tofacitinib, and so did expanded CD8+ clones among the top 100. On tofacitinib, scalp and blood still held many of the expanded lesional clones.

The trim removed 0 bases at V and 6 bases at J, leaving 6 bases unmatched. The germline V gene encodes CDR1 SGDLS and CDR2 YYNGEE. The CDR3 consists of 15 residues. Remarks on this clone: Its target is unknown.

RNA was extracted and reverse transcribed into cDNA as the sequencing template. The repertoire was sequenced with immunoSEQ multiplex PCR; TCRdb's copy has only in-frame clones and lacks some. Altogether fewer than 100,000 clones are present, approximately 60% being singletons, with the ten largest covering roughly a sixth. Described treatment: oral pan-JAK inhibitor, 5-10 mg twice daily. Punch biopsies of lesional scalp, plus peripheral blood, were taken from alopecia areata patients. Sorting separated CD4+ and CD8+ T cells out of PBMCs. Sample: CD8+ T cells sorted from blood, taken at week 4, from a patient treated with tofacitinib. The receptor was isolated from a human donor with alopecia areata. The V gene is TRBV9, the J gene TRBJ2-3; 8 bases match TRBD2. The CDR3 reads CASSVGGLVDDTQYF. The CDR3 DNA is TGTGCCAGCAGCGTAGGGGGACTAGTCGACGATACGCAGTATTTT. Using reference TRBV9 and TRBJ2-3 for the parts outside the CDR3, the full variable domain is DSGVTQTPKHLITATGQRVTLRCSPRSGDLSVYWYQQSLDQGLQFLIQYYNGEERAKGNILERFSAQQFPDLHSELNLSSLELGDSALYFCASSVGGLVDDTQYFGPGTRLTVL.